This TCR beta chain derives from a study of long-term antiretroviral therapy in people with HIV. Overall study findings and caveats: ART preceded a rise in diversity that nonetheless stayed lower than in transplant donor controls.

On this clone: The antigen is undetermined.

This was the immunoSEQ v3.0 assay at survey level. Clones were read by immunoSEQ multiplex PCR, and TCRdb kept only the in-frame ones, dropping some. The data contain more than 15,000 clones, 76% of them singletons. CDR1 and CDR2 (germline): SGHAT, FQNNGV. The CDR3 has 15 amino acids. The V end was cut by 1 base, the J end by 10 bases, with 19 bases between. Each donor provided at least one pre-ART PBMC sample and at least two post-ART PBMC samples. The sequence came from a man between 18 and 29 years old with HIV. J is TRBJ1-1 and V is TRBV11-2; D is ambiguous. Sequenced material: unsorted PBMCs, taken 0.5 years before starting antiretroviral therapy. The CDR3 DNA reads TGTGCCAGCAGCTTAGTGCCCACGGGTACGAACGGAGCTTTCTTT. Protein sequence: CASSLVPTGTNGAFF.